One and the same sample provided the 11 T cell receptor beta chains below, sequenced in a study of regulatory T cells in long-lasting Graves disease. As for time point: persistent/refractory GD, antithyroid drugs over 5 years with positive TRAb. The TCR library was made from RNA that had been extracted from PBMCs in TRIzol. To make TCR beta libraries, researchers used iRepertoire HTBI primers and Arm-PCR of CDR3 regions. Each CDR3 protein is one row after TCRdb ran MiXCR on the multiplex PCR reads. The data hold some 330,000 distinct CDR3 sequences, with less than 30% observed a single time. The sequenced sample was peripheral blood mononuclear cells (PBMCs), obtained when the disease was refractory, from a patient treated with antithyroid drugs. These receptors were obtained from a woman between 35 and 50 years old with Graves disease.

This clonotype appeared a few times. The rearrangement joins TRBV19 to TRBJ1-1, with no clear D. The CDR3 covers 12 residues. Trimming removed 6 bases at V and 5 bases at J, with 10 bases between. CDR1 and CDR2 from the germline V gene are LNHDA and SQIVND (reference sequence). CDR3 DNA sequence: TGTGCCAGTAGAATGGATCGGACTGAAGCTTTCTTT. Protein product: CASRMDRTEAFF.

This clonotype was detected many times. J is TRBJ2-7 and V is TRBV28; 7 bases agree with TRBD2. Germline V gives CDR1 MDHEN, CDR2 SYDVKM. CDR3 size: 16 residues. With 7 bases clipped from V and 5 bases from J, the junction kept 17 bases outside the gene matches. DNA for the CDR3: TGTGCCAGCACCTTGGAAACTGGCGGGAGTTTTGACGAGCAGTACTTC. This sequence encodes CASTLETGGSFDEQYF. The full variable domain, with the rest looked up from reference TRBV28 and TRBJ2-7, is DVKVTQSSRYLVKRTGEKVFLECVQDMDHENMFWYRQDPGLGLRLIYFSYDVKMKEKGDIPEGYSVSREKKERFSLILESASTNQTSMYLCASTLETGGSFDEQYFGPGTRLTVT.

In this sample, this clonotype turned up many times. This chain links TRBV2 with TRBJ2-6, with D uncertain. The CDR3 runs 14 residues. The germline V gene has CDR1 SNHLY and CDR2 FYNNEI. Trimming took 3 bases from V and 0 from J, leaving 3 bases between them. CDR3 amino acids: CASSENSGANVLTF. CDR3 nucleotides: TGTGCCAGCAGTGAGAACTCTGGGGCCAACGTCCTGACTTTC.

V and J are TRBV13 and TRBJ2-7; 7 bases match TRBD2. V dropped 3 bases and J dropped 7; count of bases not matched to a gene: 12. Per germline, CDR1 PRHDT and CDR2 FYEKMQ (reference sequence). The CDR3 is made up of 15 amino acids. The CDR3 loop is CASSLGGSGLGEQYF. CDR3 nucleotide sequence: TGTGCCAGCAGCTTGGGCGGGAGCGGCCTTGGTGAGCAGTACTTC.

This chain links TRBV12-5 with TRBJ2-3; no clear D. The CDR3 has 15 residues. Germline lookup yields CDR1 LGHNT and CDR2 FRNRAP. Between the trimmed V and J ends, which lost 2 bases and 2 bases, there was a span of 11 bases. The CDR3 loop reads CASGLHHPITDTQYF. The CDR3 DNA reads as TGTGCTAGTGGTTTGCATCACCCTATCACAGATACGCAGTATTTT.

This clonotype was seen many times. CDR3 coding DNA: TGTGCCAGCAGGACTAGGGTAGGAGATACGCAGTATTTT. Translating gives CASRTRVGDTQYF. V and J are TRBV2 and TRBJ2-3; possibly TRBD2 for D (6 bases). V was shortened by 6 bases and J by 5 bases, with 12 bases between the two germline ends. This CDR3 is 13 amino acids long. Germline CDR1 is SNHLY and CDR2 is FYNNEI. The whole variable domain, remainder taken from reference TRBV2 and TRBJ2-3, is EPEVTQTPSHQVTQMGQEVILRCVPISNHLYFYWYRQILGQKVEFLVSFYNNEISEKSEIFDDQFSVERPDGSNFTLKIRSTKLEDSAMYFCASRTRVGDTQYFGPGTRLTVL.

This clonotype was recorded at least ten times. V is TRBV28 and J is TRBJ1-6, with 10 bases that match TRBD1. Germline lookup yields CDR1 MDHEN and CDR2 SYDVKM. V gave up 8 bases and J gave up 10 bases; unmatched junction bases: 11. There are 15 residues in the CDR3. CDR3 in DNA: TGTGCCAGCGCCCTCTCGGGACAGGGGAGGTCACCCCTCCACTTT. Its translation is CASALSGQGRSPLHF.

As concerns this clonotype: This may come from a read error, since a much larger clone is one base off. The chain joins TRBV20-1 to TRBJ2-7, with TRBD2 identical over 7 bases. The germline gives CDR1 DFQATT, CDR2 SNEGSKA (reference sequence). CDR3 size: 12 residues. The CDR3 reads CGALADKYEQYF. The CDR3 nucleotides are TGCGGTGCTCTAGCGGATAAATACGAGCAGTACTTC.

This clonotype was seen many times. V gene TRBV28 combines with J gene TRBJ2-7; 11 bases line up with TRBD1. J gave up 3 bases and V 4 bases, and 14 bases lay outside the gene matches. The length of the CDR3 is 18 residues. Germline V CDR1 and CDR2: MDHEN, SYDVKM. The DNA of the CDR3 is TGTGCCAGCAGTTCCTGGGGTATTGGGGACAGGGGGTTCTACGAGCAGTACTTC. Translated, it gives CASSSWGIGDRGFYEQYF.

The rearrangement uses TRBV3-1 and TRBJ2-1; no clear D gene. V lost 1 base, J lost 14 bases, and 9 bases lay in between. This CDR3 has 11 amino acids. Germline CDR1 reads LGHDT; CDR2 reads YNNKEL (reference sequence). CDR3 nucleotide sequence: TGTGCCAGCAGCCAAGTCGGTCGGAAGTTCTTC. The encoded protein is CASSQVGRKFF.

J is TRBJ2-3 and V is TRBV28; 10 bases are a match to TRBD2. This CDR3 spans 16 amino acids. Germline CDR1 MDHEN, CDR2 SYDVKM. V trimming: 7 bases; J trimming: 0 bases; junction bases outside the gene matches: 7. CDR3 in amino acids: CASTLLAGASTDTQYF. CDR3 coding DNA: TGTGCCAGCACCCTCCTAGCGGGAGCCAGCACAGATACGCAGTATTTT.